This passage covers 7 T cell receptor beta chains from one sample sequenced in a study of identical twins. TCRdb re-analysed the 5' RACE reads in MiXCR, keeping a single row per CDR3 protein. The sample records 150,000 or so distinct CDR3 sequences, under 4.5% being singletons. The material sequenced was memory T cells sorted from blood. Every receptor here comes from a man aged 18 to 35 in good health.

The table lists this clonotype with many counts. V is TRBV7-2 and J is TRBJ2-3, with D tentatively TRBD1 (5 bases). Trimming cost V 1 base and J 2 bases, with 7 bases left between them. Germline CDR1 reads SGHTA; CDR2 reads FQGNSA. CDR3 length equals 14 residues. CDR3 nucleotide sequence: TGTGCCAGCAGCTTAGGGACAAACACAGATACGCAGTATTTT. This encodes CASSLGTNTDTQYF.

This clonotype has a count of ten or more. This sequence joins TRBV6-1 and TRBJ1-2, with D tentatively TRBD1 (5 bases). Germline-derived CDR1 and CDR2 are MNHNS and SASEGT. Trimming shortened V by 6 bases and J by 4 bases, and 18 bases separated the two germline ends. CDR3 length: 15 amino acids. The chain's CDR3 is CASSSGGGRSYGYTF. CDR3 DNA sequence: TGTGCCAGCAGCTCCGGGGGGGGAAGGAGCTATGGCTACACCTTC.

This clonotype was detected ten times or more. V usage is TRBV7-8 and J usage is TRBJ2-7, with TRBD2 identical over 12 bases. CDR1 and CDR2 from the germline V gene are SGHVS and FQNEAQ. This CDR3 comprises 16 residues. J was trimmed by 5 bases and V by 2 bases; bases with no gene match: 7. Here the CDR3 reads CASSLRSTSGSDEQYF. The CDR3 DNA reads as TGTGCCAGCAGCTTACGCTCGACTAGCGGGAGCGACGAGCAGTACTTC.

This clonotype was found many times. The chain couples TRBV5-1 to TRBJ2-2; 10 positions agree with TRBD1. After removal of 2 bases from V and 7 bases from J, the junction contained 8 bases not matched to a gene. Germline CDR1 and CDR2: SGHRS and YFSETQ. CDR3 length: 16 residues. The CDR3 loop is CASSLQPGQGNGELFF. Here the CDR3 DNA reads TGCGCCAGCAGCTTACAACCGGGACAGGGGAACGGGGAGCTGTTTTTT. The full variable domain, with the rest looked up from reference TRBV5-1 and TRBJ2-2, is KAGVTQTPRYLIKTRGQQVTLSCSPISGHRSVSWYQQTPGQGLQFLFEYFSETQRNKGNFPGRFSGRQFSNSRSEMNVSTLELGDSALYLCASSLQPGQGNGELFFGEGSRLTVL.

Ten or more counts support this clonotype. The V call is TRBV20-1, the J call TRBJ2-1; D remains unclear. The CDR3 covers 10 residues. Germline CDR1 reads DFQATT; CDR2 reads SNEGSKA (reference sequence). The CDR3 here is CSPFYNEQFF. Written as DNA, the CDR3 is TGCAGCCCTTTTTACAATGAGCAGTTCTTC.

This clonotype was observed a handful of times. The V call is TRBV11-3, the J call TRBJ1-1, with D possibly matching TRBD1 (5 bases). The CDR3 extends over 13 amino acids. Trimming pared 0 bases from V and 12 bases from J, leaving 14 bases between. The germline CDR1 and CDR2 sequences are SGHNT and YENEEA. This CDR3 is CASSLEGRGTSFF. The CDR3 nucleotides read TGTGCCAGCAGCTTAGAGGGGCGAGGGACGTCTTTCTTT.

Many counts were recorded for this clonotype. DNA for the CDR3: TGTGCCACCAGTGATTCGGGCATGCGTCAGTTCTTC. As protein: CATSDSGMRQFF. The chain employs TRBV24-1 and TRBJ2-1; D gene uncertain. CDR3 length: 12 amino acids. Germline V gene lookup returns CDR1 KGHDR and CDR2 SFDVKD. V was pared by 2 bases and J by 13 bases, with 11 bases between.